Listed below are T cell receptor beta chains from one sample, sequenced in a study of blood T cell repertoires in COVID-19. This table comes from immunoSEQ multiplex PCR, and its TCRdb copy is limited to in-frame clones, with some not included. The table lists about 300,000 clones, 80% to 90% of them singletons, with roughly 1.1% in the top ten. Sequencing was performed on peripheral blood. These receptors came from a woman between 45 and 60 years old with acute or convalescent COVID-19. The CDR3 runs from the conserved cysteine through the conserved F or W. D genes are given only for firm matches. Clone size is given for some rows only: seen once, a few or many times, or a class if the clone is expanded.

clone size	V gene	D gene	J gene	CDR3 protein	CDR3 DNA
.	TRBV24-1	.	TRBJ1-2	CATSDRRQAGYTF	TGTGCCACCAGTGATCGTCGACAGGCCGGCTACACCTTC
.	TRBV5-6	TRBD1	TRBJ1-5	CASSLAGQGTVEPQHF	TGTGCCAGCAGCTTGGCGGGACAGGGAACCGTTGAGCCCCAGCATTTT
few	TRBV29-1	.	TRBJ1-2	CSVLDSSPSYGYTF	TGCAGCGTTTTAGACTCGAGTCCGAGCTATGGCTACACCTTC
once	TRBV9	TRBD1	TRBJ2-1	CASSARAGQGVGEQFF	TGTGCCAGCAGCGCAAGAGCGGGACAGGGGGTGGGTGAGCAGTTCTTC
.	TRBV30	.	TRBJ2-2	CASRDFNTGELFF	TGTGCCTCAAGGGACTTTAACACCGGGGAGCTGTTTTTT
few	TRBV30	TRBD2	TRBJ2-3	CAWSVPRTSRSNTQYF	TGTGCCTGGAGTGTACCAAGGACTAGCCGCTCCAATACGCAGTATTTT
.	TRBV15	TRBD1	TRBJ2-2	CATSSDRDRGSGELFF	TGTGCCACCAGCAGCGACCGGGACAGGGGGAGCGGGGAGCTGTTTTTT
.	TRBV7-2	.	TRBJ2-7	CASSKIREQYF	TGTGCCAGCAGCAAAATTCGCGAGCAGTACTTC
.	TRBV2	TRBD2	TRBJ2-1	CASRARASGGTSSYNEQFF	TGTGCCAGCAGGGCCCGGGCTAGCGGGGGGACAAGCTCCTACAATGAGCAGTTCTTC
once	TRBV12-3/TRBV12-4	.	TRBJ2-1	CASRRGGDNEQFF	TGTGCCAGCAGGAGAGGGGGGGACAATGAGCAGTTCTTC
.	TRBV2	TRBD2	TRBJ2-5	CASSDRSGRDQETQYF	TGTGCCAGCAGTGACAGAAGCGGGAGGGACCAAGAGACCCAGTACTTC
.	TRBV7-8	.	TRBJ1-1	CASSLAWETEAFF	TGTGCCAGCAGCTTAGCTTGGGAGACTGAAGCTTTCTTT
once	TRBV5-1	TRBD2	TRBJ2-1	CASSTGLAGQHNEQFF	TGCGCCAGCAGCACCGGACTAGCGGGCCAACACAATGAGCAGTTCTTC
.	TRBV4-1	TRBD1	TRBJ1-2	CASSPRTGQGLGYTF	TGCGCCAGCAGCCCCAGGACGGGACAGGGGCTTGGCTACACCTTC
.	TRBV5-1	.	TRBJ2-3	CASSPSTATDTQYF	TGCGCCAGCAGCCCCTCGACAGCCACAGATACGCAGTATTTT